This T cell receptor (beta chain) was captured by sequencing in a study of T cell responses to AZD1222 COVID-19 vaccine. Looking at the study overall: Timing groups of about 4 and about 12 weeks for second doses were pooled. Points from the study as a whole: It should be noted that donors were predominantly white British and more often female, and clonal diversity was possibly underestimated. It was only after the peak T cell response that any repertoires were sampled.

Clones were read by immunoSEQ multiplex PCR, and TCRdb kept only the in-frame ones, dropping some. The table records 95,000 to 150,000 clones, 92% of them present only once. About this clone: Its antigen remains unidentified.

Germline V CDR1 and CDR2: KGHSH, LQKENI. V gave up 5 bases and J gave up 10 bases, with 20 bases separating them. The CDR3 runs 14 residues. The sample here was peripheral blood, taken on day 0 of AZD1222 vaccination. The TCR was taken from an adult in good health. The V call is TRBV18, the J call TRBJ1-1, with a possible D match to TRBD1 (5 bases). For the CDR3, the DNA is TGTGCCAGCTCAAGCATCATCGGTCGCCAGGGAGCTTTCTTT. Protein product: CASSSIIGRQGAFF.